The next 19 T cell receptor beta chains were all read from a single sample in a study of blood T cell repertoires in COVID-19. The table came from immunoSEQ multiplex PCR; TCRdb's copy has only in-frame clones and leaves some out. The data hold roughly 230,000 clones, with over 75% observed a single time. The sample consisted of peripheral blood. All receptors come from a human donor in a cohort sampled during active COVID-19.

The chain is built from TRBV7-8 and TRBJ2-5, with unresolved D. The CDR3 runs 15 residues. Trimming cost V 5 bases and J 4 bases, with 17 bases left between them. Germline V gene lookup returns CDR1 SGHVS and CDR2 FQNEAQ. The CDR3 here is CASSPPLERRETQYF. The CDR3 nucleotides read TGTGCCAGCAGCCCCCCTCTCGAGAGGAGAGAGACCCAGTACTTC.

The chain is built from TRBV2 and TRBJ1-4; D ambiguous. CDR3 size: 15 residues. Germline CDR1 reads SNHLY; CDR2 reads FYNNEI. Trimming cost V 6 bases and J 7 bases, with 18 bases left between them. This chain's CDR3 is CASRPWRGLGEKLFF. In DNA, the CDR3 is TGTGCCAGCAGGCCCTGGCGGGGTTTAGGTGAAAAACTGTTTTTT.

This clone appeared once. The genes are TRBV5-5 and TRBJ1-5; D is perhaps TRBD1 (5 bases). Trimming removed 7 bases from V and 0 bases from J, with 14 bases in between. Per germline, CDR1 SGHKS and CDR2 YYEKEE (reference sequence). CDR3 length: 15 residues. The DNA for the CDR3 is TGTGCCAGCGCGGCGGGGACCTATAGCAATCAGCCCCAGCATTTT. Protein product: CASAAGTYSNQPQHF.

This clone was recorded at least ten times. The CDR3 protein is CASSLGGKSTEAFF. The CDR3 DNA follows: TGTGCCAGCAGCTTAGGAGGGAAGAGCACTGAAGCTTTCTTT. V and J are TRBV7-2 and TRBJ1-1, with D unclear. V was trimmed by 1 base and J by 4 bases, leaving 10 bases between them. Germline V gene data show CDR1 as SGHTA and CDR2 as FQGNSA. The CDR3 spans 14 residues.

CDR3 nucleotide sequence: TGTGCCAGCAGTACAGGGGATCTCTATAATCAGCCCCAGCATTTT. Translation gives CASSTGDLYNQPQHF. The J gene is TRBJ1-5, the V gene TRBV27; TRBD1 agrees at 7 bases. After removal of 5 bases from V and 4 bases from J, the junction contained 8 bases not matched to a gene. Germline V gene lookup returns CDR1 MNHEY and CDR2 SMNVEV (reference sequence). This CDR3 region has 15 residues.

This clone came up a few times. The rearrangement links TRBV2 to TRBJ2-3; 8 bases are a match to TRBD1. The CDR3 length is 15 residues. CDR1 is SNHLY, CDR2 FYNNEI, per germline. V shed 4 bases and J 6 bases; nucleotides not matched to a gene: 9. This CDR3 is CASSGRQGLLDTQYF. DNA of the CDR3: TGTGCCAGCAGTGGGAGACAGGGGCTTCTGGATACGCAGTATTTT.

The chain has TRBV5-8 and TRBJ1-5, with a possible D match to TRBD1 (6 bases). This CDR3 is built from 14 residues. V was shortened by 4 bases and J by 7 bases, with 15 bases between the two germline ends. The germline V gene has CDR1 SGHTS and CDR2 YDEGEE. The CDR3 DNA reads as TGTGCCAGCAGCCCCGGACAGTTAGGCCAGCCCCAGCATTTT. It codes for CASSPGQLGQPQHF.

This chain links TRBV6-5 with TRBJ1-5, with D possibly TRBD1 on 5 matching bases. Trimming removed 8 bases at V and 5 bases at J, with 16 bases between. The CDR3 contains 14 residues. CDR1 and CDR2 from the germline V gene are MNHEY and SVGAGI. The CDR3 DNA is TGTGCCAGCTCCGGGGGGGGTCCTGATCAGCCCCAGCATTTT. It translates to CASSGGGPDQPQHF.

A few counts support this clone. The V gene is TRBV19, the J gene TRBJ1-5, with TRBD1 matching over 10 bases. In germline, CDR1 is LNHDA, CDR2 SQIVND (reference sequence). CDR3 length: 15 residues. The V gene end was trimmed by 4 bases and the J gene end by 7 bases; junction bases not matched to a gene: 7. This CDR3 reads CASSRDRGVAQPQHF. The DNA of the CDR3 is TGTGCCAGTAGTAGGGACAGGGGAGTCGCGCAGCCCCAGCATTTT.

This rearrangement joins TRBV7-2 to TRBJ2-7; no definite D call. The CDR3 is 12 residues long. Trimming took off 2 bases at V and 3 bases at J, with 5 bases between the two ends. Germline V gene sequence: CDR1 SGHTA, CDR2 FQGNSA. CDR3 coding DNA: TGTGCCAGCAGCTTACTATTCTACGAGCAGTACTTC. As protein: CASSLLFYEQYF.

The rearrangement joins TRBV7-9 to TRBJ2-7; no reliable D call. The V end lost 4 bases, the J end lost 5 bases, and 12 bases lay between the germline ends. CDR1 is SEHNR, CDR2 FQNEAQ, per germline (reference sequence). The CDR3 extends over 13 amino acids. The CDR3: CASSSRRGHEQYF. The CDR3 DNA is TGTGCCAGCAGCTCCCGGAGAGGCCACGAGCAGTACTTC. Full variable domain (missing parts from reference TRBV7-9 and TRBJ2-7): DTGVSQNPRHKITKRGQNVTFRCDPISEHNRLYWYRQTLGQGPEFLTYFQNEAQLEKSRLLSDRFSAERPKGSFSTLEIQRTEQGDSAMYLCASSSRRGHEQYFGPGTRLTVT.

V gene TRBV25-1 combines with J gene TRBJ2-3; 8 bases map to TRBD1. Trimming removed 2 bases from V and 6 bases from J; junction bases left unmatched: 7. The CDR3 extends over 15 amino acids. Germline V lookup: CDR1 MGHDK, CDR2 SYGVNS. The CDR3 sequence: CASSETDRGGDTQYF. The CDR3 region has the DNA TGTGCCAGCAGTGAAACAGACAGGGGCGGGGATACGCAGTATTTT.

The V call is TRBV5-1, the J call TRBJ1-6; D remains ambiguous. This CDR3 is built from 14 residues. Germline lookup yields CDR1 SGHRS and CDR2 YFSETQ. V shed 2 bases and J shed 6 bases, with 9 bases lying between them. CDR3 in amino acids: CASSLGESNSPLHF. The CDR3 DNA follows: TGCGCCAGCAGCTTAGGAGAGAGTAATTCACCCCTCCACTTT.

J is TRBJ2-3 and V is TRBV5-6, with TRBD2 identical over 14 bases. CDR1 and CDR2 from the germline V gene are SGHDT and YYEEEE. This CDR3 comprises 16 residues. Trimming at V came to 2 bases and at J to 8 bases, leaving 7 bases not matched to a gene. Here the CDR3 reads CASSFPTSGGAGTQYF. In DNA, the CDR3 is TGTGCCAGCAGCTTCCCGACTAGCGGGGGGGCCGGTACGCAGTATTTT.

The genes are TRBV18 and TRBJ2-3, with D possibly matching TRBD1 (6 bases). V dropped 5 bases and J dropped 4 bases, with 10 bases sitting between them. Per germline, CDR1 KGHSH and CDR2 LQKENI. This CDR3 is built from 13 residues. This CDR3 is CASSSYRADTQYF. The CDR3 DNA follows: TGTGCCAGCTCATCATACAGGGCAGATACGCAGTATTTT.

This chain joins TRBV7-2 and TRBJ2-2; D is perhaps TRBD2 (5 bases). The CDR3 runs to 15 residues. V was trimmed by 3 bases and J by 4 bases, leaving 12 bases between them. Germline assignment: CDR1 SGHTA and CDR2 FQGNSA. The CDR3 DNA sequence: TGTGCCAGCAGCTTGTCGGGCGGACTCACCGGGGAGCTGTTTTTT. The encoded protein is CASSLSGGLTGELFF.

The chain couples TRBV19 to TRBJ2-3; perhaps TRBD1 as D (5 bases). CDR3 length: 14 amino acids. Looked up from germline, CDR1 is LNHDA and CDR2 is SQIVND (reference sequence). The V end lost 8 bases, the J end lost 1 base, and 13 bases lay between the germline ends. This CDR3 reads CASSPQQGTDTQYF. The CDR3 DNA is TGTGCCAGTTCGCCCCAACAGGGCACAGATACGCAGTATTTT.

In DNA, the CDR3 is TGTGCCACCAGCAGGGACACCCTAACTAATGAAAAACTGTTTTTT. This sequence encodes CATSRDTLTNEKLFF. This sequence joins TRBV15 and TRBJ1-4; a possible D gene is TRBD1 (5 bases). V was trimmed by 3 bases and J by 1 base, leaving 9 bases between them. This CDR3 has 15 residues. From germline, CDR1 is LNHNV and CDR2 YYDKDF (reference sequence).

J is TRBJ2-3 and V is TRBV9; a possible D gene is TRBD2 (6 bases). This CDR3 has 17 residues. Trimming removed 3 bases at V and 1 base at J, with 18 bases between. Germline assignment: CDR1 SGDLS and CDR2 YYNGEE. In DNA form, the CDR3 reads TGTGCCAGCAGCGCTATTTCTCCGGGACTTGGCACAGATACGCAGTATTTT. Amino acids: CASSAISPGLGTDTQYF.